Listed below are T cell receptor beta chains from one sample, sequenced in a study of T cell responses to AZD1222 COVID-19 vaccine. TCRdb's table, derived via immunoSEQ multiplex PCR, lists solely in-frame clones and lacks some. This sample has 150,000 to 200,000 clones; less than 95% occur once, and the top ten carry approximately 3%. Source: peripheral blood, taken on day 0 of AZD1222 vaccination. The receptors derive from an adult in good health. Both conserved end residues are part of each CDR3. Each record gives: D gene, V gene, clone size, J gene, CDR3 DNA, CDR3 protein. The D gene is left open where the match is weak. Size is omitted from some rows. Given values are once, few, many or a class for expanded clones.

NA,TRBV27,NA,TRBJ2-7,TGTGCCAGCAGTTTGGGCAGGGGAGGATCCTACGAGCAGTACTTC,CASSLGRGGSYEQYF
TRBD2,TRBV4-1,NA,TRBJ2-5,TGCGCCAGCAGCCAAGATCCGGGGGGGAAGACCCAGTACTTC,CASSQDPGGKTQYF
NA,TRBV7-8,NA,TRBJ1-5,TGTGCCAGCAGCCAACAGCCCCAGCATTTT,CASSQQPQHF
TRBD1,TRBV18,NA,TRBJ1-2,TGTGCCAGCTCACAGGACAGGGGGGATGGCTACACCTTC,CASSQDRGDGYTF
TRBD2,TRBV6-1,few,TRBJ2-1,TGTGCCAGCAGTGAAGCCCCACCGGGGGGTACGATCTCGCTCTACAATGAGCAGTTCTTC,CASSEAPPGGTISLYNEQFF
NA,TRBV5-6,NA,TRBJ1-2,TGTGCCAGCAGCTTGGCCAGCTGGAAAGCTAACTATGGCTACACCTTC,CASSLASWKANYGYTF
TRBD1,TRBV15,NA,TRBJ1-2,TGTGCCACCAGCAGAGATCCCCAGGGGGGTGGCTACACCTTC,CATSRDPQGGGYTF
NA,TRBV20-1,NA,TRBJ2-1,TGCAGCACAACCGGTGGAGAGCAGTTCTTC,CSTTGGEQFF
TRBD2,TRBV7-7,once,TRBJ2-2,TGTGCTAGCAGCTTTAGCGGGGGAAACACCGGGGAGCTGTTTTTT,CASSFSGGNTGELFF
NA,TRBV19,NA,TRBJ2-5,TGTGCCAGTAGTATCAAGGGTGTAGAGACCCAGTACTTC,CASSIKGVETQYF
NA,TRBV6-5,NA,TRBJ1-3,TGTGCCAGCAGTTACCCCCCTCCTGGAAACACCATATATTTT,CASSYPPPGNTIYF
TRBD1,TRBV9,NA,TRBJ1-1,TGTGCCAGCGGGACAGGGGTAAACACTGAAGCTTTCTTT,CASGTGVNTEAFF
NA,TRBV27,few,TRBJ1-6,TGTGCCAGCAGTCCGCAGGGTGTAACTGGTTCACCCCTCCACTTT,CASSPQGVTGSPLHF
TRBD1,TRBV5-1,NA,TRBJ2-7,TGCGCCAGCAGCTTGGGCGGAGGAACAGGGGTTTTCGAGCAGTACTTC,CASSLGGGTGVFEQYF
NA,TRBV6-5,NA,TRBJ1-1,TGTGCCAGCACCCAACTCGGGGCAGAGAACACTGAAGCTTTCTTT,CASTQLGAENTEAFF
NA,TRBV25-1,NA,TRBJ2-5,TGTGCCAGCAGTGAACGGGAAAGCGGAGGGGAGACCCAGTACTTC,CASSERESGGETQYF
NA,TRBV4-3,NA,TRBJ1-2,TGCGCCAGCAGCCAAGGAAGCGGTACCCCGGGGGGCGGTGGCTACACCTTC,CASSQGSGTPGGGGYTF
TRBD1,TRBV7-3,NA,TRBJ1-1,TGTGCCAGCAGTACCGGGACAGGGGGCGTGGCTTTCTTT,CASSTGTGGVAFF
TRBD1,TRBV2,once,TRBJ1-4,TGTGCCAGCAGTGACAAAGGGACAGGGCGTGAAAAACTGTTTTTT,CASSDKGTGREKLFF
TRBD2,TRBV2,NA,TRBJ2-7,TGTGCCAGCGGGGCGGGGGATCTCATCGACGAGCAGTACTTC,CASGAGDLIDEQYF
TRBD1,TRBV19,NA,TRBJ2-1,TGTGCCAGTAGTGTACCGGGACAGGGGGCTACAAATGAGCAGTTCTTC,CASSVPGQGATNEQFF
TRBD1,TRBV5-1,NA,TRBJ1-2,TGCGCCAGCAGCTCGGCAGGGACAGGGAGGTATGGCTACACCTTC,CASSSAGTGRYGYTF
NA,TRBV15,NA,TRBJ2-5,TGTGCCACCAGCAGAGGAGGGAGGTTCCAAGAGACCCAGTACTTC,CATSRGGRFQETQYF
NA,TRBV5-4,NA,TRBJ2-7,TGTGCCAGCAGCTTGGAGGGCAGCTACGAGCAGTACTTC,CASSLEGSYEQYF
TRBD1,TRBV27,few,TRBJ2-7,TGTGCCAGCAGTTTTAGTATTGATAACAGGGGGTCATACGAGCAGTACTTC,CASSFSIDNRGSYEQYF
NA,TRBV9,NA,TRBJ1-4,TGTGCCAGCAGCCCAACGGGCCTCCCGACGGAAAAACTGTTTTTT,CASSPTGLPTEKLFF
NA,TRBV2,few,TRBJ1-4,TGTGCCAGTATCGACCTAGTACAGGGAGGCGAAAAACTGTTTTTT,CASIDLVQGGEKLFF
NA,TRBV29-1,few,TRBJ1-2,TGCAGCGTTGACCCGCAGGATACCGGGGCTTATAACTATGGCTACACCTTC,CSVDPQDTGAYNYGYTF
NA,TRBV6-5,NA,TRBJ1-3,TGTGCCAGCACCGATGCGGGGCGGCCCGGAAACACCATATATTTT,CASTDAGRPGNTIYF
NA,TRBV10-3,once,TRBJ2-1,TGTGCCATCAGAGGGAGCGGGACACACATTGGCTCCTACAATGAGCAGTTCTTC,CAIRGSGTHIGSYNEQFF
NA,TRBV6-5,NA,TRBJ2-5,TGTGCCAGCCGACAGGCCGGGGGGCAGACCCAGTACTTC,CASRQAGGQTQYF
TRBD2,TRBV5-4,NA,TRBJ2-2,TGTGCCAGCAGCTTGGGACTAGCGGGGAACACCGGGGAGCTGTTTTTT,CASSLGLAGNTGELFF
NA,TRBV18,NA,TRBJ2-5,TGTGCCAGCTCACGGCCGGCAGGGGAAGAGACCCAGTACTTC,CASSRPAGEETQYF
TRBD1,TRBV7-9,NA,TRBJ2-2,TGTGCCAGCACAAGGGGGCGCGGCGGGGAGCTGTTTTTT,CASTRGRGGELFF
NA,TRBV9,NA,TRBJ1-1,TGTGCCAGCAGCGTAGATCCAGGGGACACTGAAGCTTTCTTT,CASSVDPGDTEAFF
TRBD1,TRBV5-5,NA,TRBJ2-3,TGTGCCAGCAGCTCAAGACAGGGAGCAGATACGCAGTATTTT,CASSSRQGADTQYF
NA,TRBV6-5,NA,TRBJ1-1,TGTGCCAGCAGGCAAGGGGGGCTGAACACTGAAGCTTTCTTT,CASRQGGLNTEAFF
NA,TRBV7-2,NA,TRBJ2-7,TGTGCCAGCAGCGATCAAATGGGGTACGAGCAGTACTTC,CASSDQMGYEQYF
NA,TRBV5-6,NA,TRBJ2-7,TGTGCCAGCAGCTCCCGTCTCAGGGGTGTCTCCTACGAGCAGTACTTC,CASSSRLRGVSYEQYF
NA,TRBV9,NA,TRBJ2-3,TGTGCCAGCAGCGATGGGGGGGCAAGAACAGATACGCAGTATTTT,CASSDGGARTDTQYF
TRBD2,TRBV5-6,NA,TRBJ2-4,TGTGCCAGCAGCTTGGAAGGGCGGGGGGCTGGCATTCAGTACTTC,CASSLEGRGAGIQYF
TRBD1,TRBV29-1,NA,TRBJ2-7,TGCAGCGTCTGGACAGGGGACTCCTACGAGCAGTACTTC,CSVWTGDSYEQYF
NA,TRBV6-5,NA,TRBJ1-1,TGTGCCAGCCGCGTGGACAGAGTGAACACTGAAGCTTTCTTT,CASRVDRVNTEAFF
NA,TRBV7-2,NA,TRBJ2-7,TGTGCCAGCAGATCTTGGGACAAGGGATCCTACGAGCAGTACTTC,CASRSWDKGSYEQYF
NA,TRBV19,NA,TRBJ1-4,TGTGCCAGCAGTACGGGGTCGGTCAGAGCTGAAAAACTGTTTTTT,CASSTGSVRAEKLFF
NA,TRBV3-1/TRBV3-2,NA,TRBJ1-5,TGTGCCAGCAGCCGGGGCAATCAGCCCCAGCATTTT,CASSRGNQPQHF
NA,TRBV7-9,NA,TRBJ2-3,TGTGCCAGCAGCCCCCGGAATGGGAGCACAGATACGCAGTATTTT,CASSPRNGSTDTQYF
TRBD1,TRBV5-1,NA,TRBJ2-3,TGCGCCAGCAGAAACCAGCTCCAGGGGGCAGATACGCAGTATTTT,CASRNQLQGADTQYF
NA,TRBV29-1,once,TRBJ1-4,TGCAGCGTTGAAACAGGGTTTGGTGAAAAACTGTTTTTT,CSVETGFGEKLFF
TRBD2,TRBV7-2,NA,TRBJ2-1,TGTGCCAGCAGCTTAGTACTAGCGGGGGGCAATGAGCAGTTCTTC,CASSLVLAGGNEQFF
NA,TRBV9,NA,TRBJ1-1,TGTGCCAGCAGCGAGGGGGGAGGCACTGAAGCTTTCTTT,CASSEGGGTEAFF
NA,TRBV7-3,NA,TRBJ2-1,TGTGCCAGCAGCTTAATAGGAGACGGATACAATGAGCAGTTCTTC,CASSLIGDGYNEQFF
TRBD2,TRBV7-7,NA,TRBJ2-5,TGTGCCAGCAGCTTAGTGGGCGGGGGGAACCAAGAGACCCAGTACTTC,CASSLVGGGNQETQYF
TRBD1,TRBV7-9,NA,TRBJ1-1,TGTGCCAGCAGCGCCCGAACCGGGACAGCGACTGAAGCTTTCTTT,CASSARTGTATEAFF
NA,TRBV6-1,NA,TRBJ2-3,TGTGCCAGCAGTGAACTTATTGCAGGGGGGAGCACAGATACGCAGTATTTT,CASSELIAGGSTDTQYF
NA,TRBV27,NA,TRBJ2-6,TGTGCCAGCAAACACCCTGGGGCCAACGTCCTGACTTTC,CASKHPGANVLTF
NA,TRBV7-9,NA,TRBJ2-7,TGTGCCAGCAGCTCCTTTCGGGGGGCTGGTTACTACGAGCAGTACTTC,CASSSFRGAGYYEQYF
TRBD2,TRBV11-2,once,TRBJ2-1,TGTGCCAGCAGCCAGGGACTAGCGCGCGATGAGCAGTTCTTC,CASSQGLARDEQFF
TRBD2,TRBV11-3,NA,TRBJ2-3,TGTGCCAGCAGCTTAGGGGCTAGCGGATACACAGATACGCAGTATTTT,CASSLGASGYTDTQYF